This passage covers 30 T cell receptor beta chains from one sample sequenced in a study of blood T cell repertoires in COVID-19 (dated by TCRdb to about 2020). The library was built by means of the immunoSEQ multiplex PCR assay. This is the immuneACCESS table as TCRdb keeps it, with only in-frame sequences that have V and J called. A part of the clones is gone; compared with another copy, unresolved V genes explain less than half, and the rest is unexplained. This sample holds around 130,000 clones; less than 85% were observed only once. 12% of the sample is taken by the ten largest. The specimen was peripheral blood. Every receptor here comes from a woman aged 55-70 years with acute or convalescent COVID-19.

The chain links TRBV9 to TRBJ2-1, with 7 bases that match TRBD1. This CDR3 has 15 residues. Per the germline V gene, CDR1 is SGDLS and CDR2 is YYNGEE. Trimming took 4 bases from V and 0 from J; bases not matched to a gene: 4. The CDR3 here is CASSSGQISYNEQFF. The CDR3 DNA follows: TGTGCCAGCAGCTCGGGACAGATCTCCTACAATGAGCAGTTCTTC.

This rearrangement joins TRBV24-1 to TRBJ2-1; TRBD1 agrees at 8 bases. J lost 5 bases, V lost 4 bases, and 9 bases had no gene match. The CDR3 is made up of 16 amino acids. Germline assignment: CDR1 KGHDR and CDR2 SFDVKD. The CDR3 here is CATSDRQGKIDNEQFF. CDR3 sequence (DNA): TGTGCCACCAGTGACCGACAGGGGAAAATTGACAATGAGCAGTTCTTC.

The chain employs TRBV6-5 and TRBJ2-2; weak D call: TRBD1 (5 bases). In germline, CDR1 is MNHEY, CDR2 SVGAGI. The V end lost 7 bases, the J end lost 0 bases, and 12 bases lay between the germline ends. This CDR3 contains 15 residues. CDR3 residues: CASKETAANTGELFF. The CDR3 bases are TGTGCCAGCAAAGAGACAGCCGCGAACACCGGGGAGCTGTTTTTT.

The CDR3 loop reads CASSLQGWYGYTF. CDR3 nucleotide sequence: TGTGCCAGCAGCTTACAGGGTTGGTATGGCTACACCTTC. The chain employs TRBV7-9 and TRBJ1-2; possible D gene TRBD1, 5 bases. Trimming took off 2 bases at V and 5 bases at J, with 9 bases between the two ends. CDR1 and CDR2 (germline): SEHNR, FQNEAQ (reference sequence). CDR3 length: 13 amino acids.

The V and J genes are TRBV19 and TRBJ2-1, with D perhaps TRBD2 (5 bases). The CDR3 has 13 amino acids. Trimming shortened V by 8 bases and J by 0 bases, and 8 bases separated the two germline ends. Germline V gene lookup returns CDR1 LNHDA and CDR2 SQIVND (reference sequence). CDR3 DNA: TGTGCCAGTCGAGAGGGCTCCTACAATGAGCAGTTCTTC. Amino acids: CASREGSYNEQFF.

V gene TRBV6-5 combines with J gene TRBJ1-6; D is uncertain. The CDR3 sequence is 14 residues long. Germline V gene data show CDR1 as MNHEY and CDR2 as SVGAGI. V was shortened by 11 bases and J by 0 bases, with 11 bases between the two germline ends. CDR3 nucleotides: TGTGCCTTCTCCTCGAGCTCCTATAATTCACCCCTCCACTTT. Amino acid sequence: CAFSSSSYNSPLHF.

The DNA of the CDR3 is TGTGCCAGCAGCGCCGGACAGCGAAACACTGAAGCTTTCTTT. It encodes CASSAGQRNTEAFF. The chain combines TRBV6-5 with TRBJ1-1, with TRBD1 as a possible D gene (6 bases). With 6 bases removed from V and 2 bases from J, the gap between germline ends came to 13 bases. Per germline, CDR1 MNHEY and CDR2 SVGAGI. CDR3 length equals 14 residues.

CDR3 loop: CASSTGSGETQYF. CDR3 bases: TGCGCCAGCAGTACAGGGTCAGGCGAGACCCAGTACTTC. The chain combines TRBV5-1 with TRBJ2-5, with D perhaps TRBD1 (6 bases). V shed 5 bases and J shed 5 bases, with 13 bases lying between them. Germline CDR1 is SGHRS and CDR2 is YFSETQ. CDR3 size: 13 residues.

This chain uses TRBV30 with TRBJ2-7; tentative D call: TRBD1 (5 bases). The ends were cut back, 2 bases at V and 3 bases at J, with 8 bases in the middle. CDR3 length: 12 amino acids. Germline CDR1 is GTSNPN and CDR2 is SVGIG (reference sequence). The CDR3 coding sequence is TGTGCCTGGAGTCACCAGGGCTACGAGCAGTACTTC. Translating gives CAWSHQGYEQYF.

The chain carries TRBV7-8 and TRBJ2-7, with 10 bases fitting TRBD2. Germline-derived CDR1 and CDR2 are SGHVS and FQNEAQ. The CDR3 totals 15 residues. Germline trimming cut 5 bases from V and 1 base from J; bases unmatched to any gene: 5. The CDR3 DNA reads TGTGCCAGCAGCCCTCTAGCGGGGGTATCCTACGAGCAGTACTTC. Its translation is CASSPLAGVSYEQYF.

The chain carries TRBV19 and TRBJ1-3; 7 nucleotides line up with TRBD1. The CDR3 has 15 amino acids. The V gene end was trimmed by 9 bases and the J gene end by 2 bases; junction bases not matched to a gene: 10. CDR1 LNHDA and CDR2 SQIVND come from the germline V gene (reference sequence). The CDR3 protein is CASLKGGSAGNTIYF. DNA for the CDR3: TGTGCCAGCTTAAAAGGGGGCTCGGCTGGAAACACCATATATTTT.

The chain couples TRBV6-5 to TRBJ1-3; tentatively, D is TRBD1 (6 bases). CDR3 length: 14 amino acids. V was pared by 8 bases and J by 0 bases, with 11 bases between. The germline V gene has CDR1 MNHEY and CDR2 SVGAGI. In DNA form, the CDR3 reads TGTGCCAGCGGACAGCCCCTCTCTGGAAACACCATATATTTT. This encodes CASGQPLSGNTIYF.

The genes are TRBV29-1 and TRBJ1-1; D possibly corresponds to TRBD1 (6 bases). Trimming removed 4 bases at V and 0 bases at J, with 12 bases between. CDR1 and CDR2 from the germline V gene are SQVTM and ANQGSEA. CDR3 length equals 14 residues. CDR3 residues: CSVVSGELNTEAFF. The CDR3 DNA sequence: TGCAGCGTTGTATCAGGGGAACTGAACACTGAAGCTTTCTTT.

In its sample, this clone was seen once. CDR3 sequence: CASSPGQNSNQPQHF. The CDR3 coding sequence is TGTGCCAGTAGTCCCGGACAGAACAGCAATCAGCCCCAGCATTTT. V is TRBV19 and J is TRBJ1-5, with D possibly TRBD1 on 6 matching bases. The CDR3 contains 15 residues. Germline CDR1 is LNHDA and CDR2 is SQIVND (reference sequence). Between the trimmed V and J ends, which lost 5 bases and 1 base, there was a span of 12 bases.

The chain couples TRBV20-1 to TRBJ2-3; D gene ambiguous. CDR3 size: 11 residues. Germline CDR1 and CDR2: DFQATT and SNEGSKA (reference sequence). The V and J ends lost 3 bases and 3 bases respectively, with 4 bases between them. The CDR3 DNA reads as TGCAGTGCTAGTCGGACAGATACGCAGTATTTT. Its translation: CSASRTDTQYF.

The chain links TRBV18 to TRBJ1-2, with TRBD1 matching over 7 bases. Germline values: CDR1 KGHSH, CDR2 LQKENI. The CDR3 has 17 residues. Trimming removed 4 bases from V and 2 bases from J; junction bases left unmatched: 13. The CDR3 region is CASSLRSRGSSNYGYTF. For the CDR3, the DNA is TGTGCCAGCTCACTTCGATCCAGGGGGTCCTCGAACTATGGCTACACCTTC.

The chain is built from TRBV7-2 and TRBJ2-7; D remains unclear. Germline V CDR1 and CDR2: SGHTA, FQGNSA. The V and J ends lost 4 bases and 2 bases respectively, with 3 bases between them. The CDR3 sequence is 11 residues long. CDR3: CASSSTYEQYF. Written as DNA, the CDR3 is TGTGCCAGCAGCTCCACCTACGAGCAGTACTTC.

This clone was detected once. V gene TRBV5-1 combines with J gene TRBJ1-1, with 7 bases identical to TRBD1. CDR1 SGHRS and CDR2 YFSETQ come from the germline V gene. Trimming at V came to 7 bases and at J to 7 bases, leaving 10 bases not matched to a gene. The CDR3 contains 13 residues. The CDR3 sequence: CASRRGTELEAFF. The CDR3 nucleotides read TGCGCCAGCCGCCGAGGGACAGAGCTTGAAGCTTTCTTT.

The rearrangement links TRBV27 to TRBJ1-1, with 9 positions matching TRBD1. V lost 2 bases to trimming and J lost 1 base; unmatched junction nucleotides: 5. The CDR3 sequence is 16 residues long. CDR1 and CDR2 from the germline V gene are MNHEY and SMNVEV (reference sequence). The CDR3 DNA reads TGTGCCAGCAGTTTAAAAGGGACAGGGTGGAACACTGAAGCTTTCTTT. This codes for CASSLKGTGWNTEAFF.

The chain carries TRBV5-1 and TRBJ1-1; TRBD1 aligns across 8 bases. CDR1 is SGHRS, CDR2 YFSETQ, per germline. This CDR3 has 14 residues. The trim removed 4 bases at V and 7 bases at J, leaving 9 bases unmatched. CDR3: CASSAGQAVVEAFF. Here the CDR3 DNA reads TGCGCCAGCAGCGCGGGACAGGCGGTTGTTGAAGCTTTCTTT.

In its sample, this clone was seen once. The genes are TRBV3-1 (or the pseudogene TRBV3-2) and TRBJ1-1; D call uncertain. V lost 4 bases, J lost 1 base, and 10 bases lay in between. Germline V lookup: CDR1 LGHDT, CDR2 YNNKEL (reference sequence). The CDR3 is made up of 14 amino acids. This CDR3 is CASSRGLENTEAFF. The CDR3 DNA sequence: TGTGCCAGCAGCCGAGGATTAGAGAACACTGAAGCTTTCTTT.

V usage is TRBV7-3 and J usage is TRBJ1-6, with 9 bases identical to TRBD1. Germline V gene sequence: CDR1 SGHTA, CDR2 FQGTGA. CDR3 length equals 16 residues. Unmatched junction bases numbered 4, after V lost 1 base and J lost 6 bases. Written as DNA, the CDR3 is TGTGCCAGCAGCTTAAAGGGGGGACAGGGTAATTCACCCCTCCACTTT. It codes for CASSLKGGQGNSPLHF.

This clone was seen more than once but under ten times. The V gene is TRBV5-1, the J gene TRBJ2-2, with TRBD2 matching 11 bases. Germline values: CDR1 SGHRS, CDR2 YFSETQ. This CDR3 has 18 residues. The J segment lost 0 bases and the V segment lost 7 bases, leaving 11 bases of the junction unmatched. CDR3 amino acids: CASSLAGGMPPNTGELFF. CDR3 DNA sequence: TGCGCCAGCTCCTTAGCGGGGGGGATGCCGCCGAACACCGGGGAGCTGTTTTTT. Supplemented by reference TRBV5-1 and TRBJ2-2, the full variable domain reads KAGVTQTPRYLIKTRGQQVTLSCSPISGHRSVSWYQQTPGQGLQFLFEYFSETQRNKGNFPGRFSGRQFSNSRSEMNVSTLELGDSALYLCASSLAGGMPPNTGELFFGEGSRLTVL.

J is TRBJ1-2 and V is TRBV14; unclear D gene. V shed 4 bases and J shed 4 bases, with 19 bases lying between them. The CDR3 is 16 amino acids. The V gene's germline CDR1 is SGHDN and CDR2 FVKESK. CDR3 sequence (DNA): TGTGCCAGCAGCCCGAAAACTTCTGATCTCGTCTATGGCTACACCTTC. It codes for CASSPKTSDLVYGYTF.

The rearrangement joins TRBV7-8 to TRBJ1-2, with D tentatively TRBD1 (6 bases). V lost 1 base to trimming and J lost 4 bases, with 13 bases between them. The CDR3 spans 15 residues. Germline CDR1 reads SGHVS; CDR2 reads FQNEAQ. The CDR3 DNA sequence: TGTGCCAGCAGCTTAGTCCAGGGGCAGGGCTATGGCTACACCTTC. Translating it yields CASSLVQGQGYGYTF.

The chain recombines TRBV5-1 with TRBJ1-3; no clear D gene. CDR1 is SGHRS, CDR2 YFSETQ, per germline. V was cut by 1 base and J by 0 bases, with 11 bases left in between. This CDR3 is 16 amino acids long. DNA of the CDR3: TGCGCCAGCAGCTTGAATGGCCACTACTCTGGAAACACCATATATTTT. Protein sequence: CASSLNGHYSGNTIYF.

V usage is TRBV24-1 and J usage is TRBJ1-2, with 10 bases matching TRBD1. The germline V gene encodes CDR1 KGHDR and CDR2 SFDVKD. The CDR3 length is 15 residues. The J segment lost 8 bases and the V segment lost 1 base, leaving 6 bases of the junction unmatched. The CDR3 region has the DNA TGTGCCACCAGTGATTTTAGACAGGGGGCCTACGGCTACACCTTC. It translates to CATSDFRQGAYGYTF.

The chain couples TRBV7-3 to TRBJ2-3; the match to TRBD1 covers 9 bases. Germline loops: CDR1 SGHTA, CDR2 FQGTGA. V was pared by 5 bases and J by 1 base, with 10 bases of the junction left unmatched. The CDR3 length is 17 residues. This CDR3 is CASSAQGARVGTDTQYF. As DNA, the CDR3 is TGTGCCAGCAGCGCACAGGGGGCTAGGGTAGGCACAGATACGCAGTATTTT.

The V gene is TRBV4-1, the J gene TRBJ1-1; D is ambiguous. Germline assignment: CDR1 MGHRA and CDR2 YSYEKL. V was trimmed by 5 bases and J by 3 bases, leaving 13 bases between them. This CDR3 spans 14 amino acids. The CDR3, as DNA: TGCGCCAGCAGCAGGTCCGCAGGCGACACTGAAGCTTTCTTT. It translates to CASSRSAGDTEAFF.

This clone appeared a single time. The genes are TRBV21-1 and TRBJ2-7; the tabulated D call, TRBD1, remains unverified against the DNA. TRBV21-1 is marked as a pseudogene. This CDR3 contains 12 residues. The CDR3 nucleotides are TGTGCCAGCAGGCCGGACAGGCGCGAGCAGTACTTC. This gives the protein CASRPDRREQYF.